The 30 T cell receptor beta chains reported below all come from one sample, sequenced in a study of shared clonotypes between healthy human individuals. This table comes from immunoSEQ multiplex PCR, and its TCRdb copy is limited to in-frame clones, with some not included. This sample yields around 2,000,000 clones, of which about 95% are seen a single time; 0.9% to 1.4% belongs to the top ten. Naive CD8 cells lacked CD45RO and underwent positive selection for CCR7, leaving out terminally differentiated effector memory CD45RA+ cells. Sequencing input: naive CD8+ T cells sorted from blood. The receptors derive from a man aged 18 to 29 in good health.

The genes are TRBV6-5 and TRBJ2-7; 7 nucleotides line up with TRBD2. Germline-derived CDR1 and CDR2 are MNHEY and SVGAGI. The CDR3 loop spans 15 amino acids. V dropped 2 bases and J dropped 3; count of bases not matched to a gene: 7. This CDR3 is CASSYAASGVYEQYF. CDR3 coding DNA: TGTGCCAGCAGTTACGCGGCTAGCGGAGTCTACGAGCAGTACTTC.

This clone was seen a single time. The chain carries TRBV29-1 and TRBJ1-6; possibly TRBD1 for D (6 bases). Germline V gene lookup returns CDR1 SQVTM and CDR2 ANQGSEA. Trimming stripped 4 bases from V and 5 bases from J, with 24 bases between. CDR3 length: 18 residues. This CDR3 is CSVGSTGLAPADNSPLHF. The CDR3 nucleotides read TGCAGCGTTGGGTCGACAGGATTGGCCCCAGCCGATAATTCACCCCTCCACTTT.

Concerning this clone itself: This CDR3 is also generated by other DNA sequences in the sample. The chain has TRBV7-9 and TRBJ1-2; TRBD1 might be the D (6 bases). The V and J ends lost 5 bases and 0 bases respectively, with 7 bases between them. The CDR3 covers 13 residues. Germline-derived CDR1 and CDR2 are SEHNR and FQNEAQ (reference sequence). This CDR3 is CASSQGSNYGYTF. For the CDR3, the DNA is TGTGCCAGCAGCCAGGGGTCTAACTATGGCTACACCTTC.

The chain links TRBV7-9 to TRBJ2-3; the D gene is possibly TRBD1 (6 bases). Between the trimmed V and J ends, which lost 4 bases and 0 bases, there was a span of 8 bases. The germline V gene has CDR1 SEHNR and CDR2 FQNEAQ (reference sequence). There are 14 residues in the CDR3. The CDR3 loop reads CASSWTASTDTQYF. DNA for the CDR3: TGTGCCAGCAGCTGGACAGCTAGCACAGATACGCAGTATTTT.

This clone was observed a single time. This sequence joins TRBV15 and TRBJ1-6; D uncertain. The germline CDR1 and CDR2 sequences are LNHNV and YYDKDF (reference sequence). CDR3 length equals 14 residues. V was cut by 0 bases and J by 6 bases, with 6 bases left in between. CDR3 sequence: CATSRDRTNSPLHF. In DNA, the CDR3 is TGTGCCACCAGCAGAGATAGGACTAATTCACCCCTCCACTTT.

The chain has TRBV7-9 and TRBJ1-1; TRBD1 is a possible D gene (5 bases). Trimming cost V 5 bases and J 3 bases, with 16 bases left between them. CDR1 and CDR2 (germline): SEHNR, FQNEAQ (reference sequence). CDR3 size: 15 residues. CDR3 sequence reads: CASSRPAGRDTEAFF. The CDR3 DNA sequence: TGTGCCAGCAGCCGCCCCGCAGGGAGGGACACTGAAGCTTTCTTT.

J is TRBJ2-2 and V is TRBV21-1; the D segment call TRBD1 is taken from the table without a DNA check. TRBV21-1 is given as a pseudogene. The CDR3 is made up of 15 amino acids. The CDR3: CASSLRDRDTGELFF. For the CDR3, the DNA is TGTGCCAGCAGCCTCCGGGACAGGGACACCGGGGAGCTGTTTTTT.

The chain links TRBV28 to TRBJ1-6; 7 bases agree with TRBD1. Germline values: CDR1 MDHEN, CDR2 SYDVKM. J lost 10 bases, V lost 6 bases, and 12 bases had no gene match. The CDR3 runs 15 residues. Written as DNA, the CDR3 is TGTGCCAGCAGCGTCCGAGGGGGCAAGGACTCACCCCTCCACTTT. It codes for CASSVRGGKDSPLHF.

This chain joins TRBV13 and TRBJ2-7; 8 bases match TRBD1. Trimming took 5 bases from V and 6 from J; bases not matched to a gene: 9. The CDR3 runs 14 residues. The V gene's germline CDR1 is PRHDT and CDR2 FYEKMQ (reference sequence). CDR3 in DNA: TGTGCCAGCAGCGAGGCCAGGGGGCTGGGCGAGCAGTACTTC. Residues: CASSEARGLGEQYF.

In its sample, this clone was seen once. This sample includes further DNA sequences coding for the same CDR3. The CDR3 spells CASSLRGAYEQYF. CDR3 bases: TGTGCCAGCAGCCTTCGGGGTGCCTACGAGCAGTACTTC. The chain employs TRBV7-9 and TRBJ2-7; D is possibly TRBD2 (5 bases). The germline V gene encodes CDR1 SEHNR and CDR2 FQNEAQ (reference sequence). V lost 5 bases to trimming and J lost 2 bases, with 10 bases between them. The CDR3 totals 13 residues.

V is TRBV7-9 and J is TRBJ2-1; 10 nucleotides line up with TRBD2. The CDR3 has 15 amino acids. V was pared by 5 bases and J by 5 bases, with 6 bases of the junction left unmatched. The germline CDR1 and CDR2 sequences are SEHNR and FQNEAQ (reference sequence). CDR3 nucleotide sequence: TGTGCCAGCAGCCCCACACTAGCGGGGAACAATGAGCAGTTCTTC. It encodes CASSPTLAGNNEQFF.

The chain couples TRBV7-6 to TRBJ2-7; 11 bases agree with TRBD2. The CDR3 contains 18 residues. Looked up from germline, CDR1 is SGHVS and CDR2 is FNYEAQ. J was trimmed by 3 bases and V by 5 bases; bases with no gene match: 15. CDR3 residues: CASSPHIGTSGPYYEQYF. The CDR3 bases are TGTGCCAGCAGCCCACACATTGGGACTAGCGGACCGTACTACGAGCAGTACTTC.

The CDR3 here is CASSLVSGATNEKLFF. The CDR3, as DNA: TGCGCCAGCAGCTTGGTGTCTGGGGCAACTAATGAAAAACTGTTTTTT. This chain links TRBV5-1 with TRBJ1-4; no clear D. Germline V CDR1 and CDR2: SGHRS, YFSETQ. The length of the CDR3 is 16 residues. V shed 0 bases and J shed 0 bases, with 9 bases lying between them.

Concerning this clone itself: This sample also contains other DNA sequences that code for the same CDR3. The rearrangement joins TRBV19 to TRBJ2-7; tentatively, D is TRBD2 (5 bases). Germline CDR1 reads LNHDA; CDR2 reads SQIVND (reference sequence). Trimming took 1 base from V and 5 from J, leaving 9 bases between them. CDR3 length equals 13 residues. Here the CDR3 DNA reads TGTGCCAGTAGTATAGGTGCGGGCCACGAGCAGTACTTC. Protein sequence: CASSIGAGHEQYF. Based on the CDR3 plus reference TRBV19 and TRBJ2-7, the full variable domain is DGGITQSPKYLFRKEGQNVTLSCEQNLNHDAMYWYRQDPGQGLRLIYYSQIVNDFQKGDIAEGYSVSREKKESFPLTVTSAQKNPTAFYLCASSIGAGHEQYFGPGTRLTVT.

This chain links TRBV10-3 with TRBJ1-1; 10 nucleotides match TRBD1. The CDR3 sequence is 13 residues long. The germline CDR1 and CDR2 sequences are ENHRY and SYGVKD. The trim removed 10 bases at V and 11 bases at J, leaving 13 bases unmatched. CDR3 nucleotides: TGTGCCACGGGGACAGGGGAGGCATTGACGGCTTTCTTT. This encodes CATGTGEALTAFF.

The chain employs TRBV4-3 and TRBJ2-1; 11 bases fit TRBD2. The CDR3 runs to 16 residues. V dropped 9 bases and J dropped 0; count of bases not matched to a gene: 7. CDR1 and CDR2 (germline): LGHNA, YSLEER. This CDR3 reads CASKPGLAASYNEQFF. Here the CDR3 DNA reads TGCGCCAGTAAACCGGGACTAGCGGCCTCCTACAATGAGCAGTTCTTC.

This clone has more than one count but fewer than ten. This chain connects TRBV25-1 to TRBJ2-3; D not resolved. V was clipped by 5 bases and J by 7 bases, with 7 bases between them. Germline-derived CDR1 and CDR2 are MGHDK and SYGVNS. This CDR3 contains 11 residues. This chain's CDR3 is CASSRKNTQYF. CDR3 in DNA: TGTGCCAGCAGTCGAAAAAATACGCAGTATTTT.

This rearrangement joins TRBV29-1 to TRBJ2-2; TRBD1 might be the D (6 bases). The V gene lost 3 bases and the J gene lost 3 bases, with 8 bases spanning the gap. This CDR3 is built from 13 residues. Germline assignment: CDR1 SQVTM and CDR2 ANQGSEA. Here the CDR3 reads CSVEQGYTGELFF. In DNA form, the CDR3 reads TGCAGCGTTGAGCAGGGGTACACCGGGGAGCTGTTTTTT.

The chain employs TRBV7-8 and TRBJ2-1; maybe TRBD2 (5 bases). The CDR3 totals 17 residues. The germline V gene encodes CDR1 SGHVS and CDR2 FQNEAQ. The V end was cut by 3 bases, the J end by 0 bases, with 15 bases between. The CDR3, as DNA: TGTGCCAGCAGCTTTTTTGGGGTTGGGAGCTCCTACAATGAGCAGTTCTTC. Translating it yields CASSFFGVGSSYNEQFF. The full variable domain, in which reference TRBV7-8 and TRBJ2-1 provide the parts outside the CDR3, is GAGVSQSPRYKVAKRGQDVALRCDPISGHVSLFWYQQALGQGPEFLTYFQNEAQLDKSGLPSDRFFAERPEGSVSTLKIQRTQQEDSAVYLCASSFFGVGSSYNEQFFGPGTRLTVL.

As concerns this clone: In the same sample, other DNA sequences code for this CDR3. This chain links TRBV6-5 with TRBJ2-2; D is unclear. Germline CDR1 is MNHEY and CDR2 is SVGAGI. The V gene lost 0 bases and the J gene lost 0 bases, with 5 bases spanning the gap. CDR3 length: 15 residues. CDR3 residues: CASSYSTANTGELFF. The CDR3 DNA is TGTGCCAGCAGTTACTCCACAGCGAACACCGGGGAGCTGTTTTTT.

The rearrangement joins TRBV27 to TRBJ2-2; D gene unclear. The CDR3 is made up of 14 amino acids. With 5 bases removed from V and 6 bases from J, the gap between germline ends came to 13 bases. From germline, CDR1 is MNHEY and CDR2 SMNVEV (reference sequence). CDR3 nucleotide sequence: TGTGCCAGCAGTCCAGTTATTCCCCCCGGGGAGCTGTTTTTT. It translates to CASSPVIPPGELFF.

This chain connects TRBV7-9 to TRBJ2-3; TRBD2 matches at 8 bases. CDR1 is SEHNR and CDR2 is FQNEAQ in the germline V gene (reference sequence). This CDR3 spans 16 amino acids. J gave up 7 bases and V 6 bases, and 15 bases lay outside the gene matches. The CDR3: CASRPSSGAIGNTQYF. The DNA of the CDR3 is TGTGCCAGCAGACCCAGTAGCGGGGCCATCGGGAATACGCAGTATTTT.

This sequence joins TRBV7-8 and TRBJ2-1; 7 bases map to TRBD1. With V trimmed by 2 bases and J by 0 bases, 4 bases remained unmatched. This CDR3 comprises 16 residues. Germline V lookup: CDR1 SGHVS, CDR2 FQNEAQ. The CDR3 loop is CASSLRGQSSYNEQFF. The CDR3 nucleotides read TGTGCCAGCAGCTTAAGGGGGCAGAGCTCCTACAATGAGCAGTTCTTC.

V and J are TRBV9 and TRBJ1-2; a weak D match, TRBD1 (5 bases). V was pared by 4 bases and J by 2 bases, with 15 bases between. This CDR3 is built from 15 residues. Germline V gene sequence: CDR1 SGDLS, CDR2 YYNGEE. The CDR3 nucleotides read TGTGCCAGCAGCACGAACCCAGGGCAAAACTATGGCTACACCTTC. Amino acids: CASSTNPGQNYGYTF.

The rearrangement joins TRBV2 to TRBJ2-1; the match to TRBD2 covers 13 bases. The V segment lost 5 bases and the J segment 7 bases; nucleotides outside the gene matches: 8. The CDR3 spans 16 residues. Germline loops: CDR1 SNHLY, CDR2 FYNNEI. The CDR3 is CASSPDPGLAGNEQFF. The CDR3 bases are TGTGCCAGCAGTCCTGATCCGGGACTAGCGGGGAATGAGCAGTTCTTC.

This chain joins TRBV4-1 and TRBJ2-5; D is perhaps TRBD1 (5 bases). This CDR3 is 14 amino acids long. The V gene's germline CDR1 is MGHRA and CDR2 YSYEKL. V shed 4 bases and J shed 1 base, with 10 bases lying between them. CDR3 protein: CASSPETAQETQYF. CDR3 DNA sequence: TGCGCCAGCAGCCCCGAGACAGCCCAAGAGACCCAGTACTTC.

The V gene is TRBV4-1, the J gene TRBJ2-3, with D unresolved. CDR1 and CDR2 from the germline V gene are MGHRA and YSYEKL. Between the trimmed V and J ends, which lost 1 base and 4 bases, there was a span of 12 bases. CDR3 length: 15 amino acids. CDR3 DNA: TGCGCCAGCAGCCAAGCCCAAGGGCTAGCAGATACGCAGTATTTT. It yields the protein CASSQAQGLADTQYF.

The J gene is TRBJ1-1, the V gene TRBV5-4, with a possible D match to TRBD1 (5 bases). The ends were cut back, 3 bases at V and 3 bases at J, with 18 bases in the middle. The CDR3 runs to 16 residues. Germline CDR1 and CDR2: SGHNT and YYREEE (reference sequence). As DNA, the CDR3 is TGTGCCAGCAGCTGGGACGGAGGTCCGGGAGACACTGAAGCTTTCTTT. This translates into CASSWDGGPGDTEAFF.

The chain is built from TRBV29-1 and TRBJ1-1; D gene uncertain. The CDR3 covers 12 residues. CDR1 SQVTM and CDR2 ANQGSEA come from the germline V gene. V lost 7 bases, J lost 4 bases, and 13 bases lay in between. CDR3 coding DNA: TGCAGCGATACGACCGGGAGCACTGAAGCTTTCTTT. This gives the protein CSDTTGSTEAFF.

This clone was counted once. V usage is TRBV27 and J usage is TRBJ2-5, with 8 bases fitting TRBD2. This CDR3 has 15 amino acids. V was pared by 2 bases and J by 4 bases, with 6 bases of the junction left unmatched. Germline-derived CDR1 and CDR2 are MNHEY and SMNVEV (reference sequence). The CDR3 sequence is CASSLSGRGGETQYF. Written as DNA, the CDR3 is TGTGCCAGCAGTTTAAGCGGGAGAGGAGGAGAGACCCAGTACTTC.